Included here is one TCR beta chain sequence, with context. Its antigen is undetermined. This sample stems from a study of immune evolution from preneoplasia to lung adenocarcinoma. Whole-study results and caveats: Later-stage lesions appeared to have more T cells, more diversity, less clonality.

Assay used: immunoSEQ multiplex PCR; TCRdb lists only in-frame clones, some missing. The data contain 6,200 or so clones, almost 80% of them singletons. This TCR came from a person between 60 and 79 years old with lung adenocarcinoma. Sequencing was carried out using FFPE minimally invasive lung adenocarcinoma tissue.

CDR3 sequence reads: CASSPTSGNLGYGYTF. The CDR3 bases are TGTGCCAGCAGCCCCACTTCAGGGAATTTGGGCTATGGCTACACCTTC. The rearrangement uses TRBV7-9 and TRBJ1-2; possible D gene TRBD1, 5 bases. The CDR3 is 16 amino acids. CDR1 is SEHNR and CDR2 is FQNEAQ in the germline V gene (reference sequence). The V end was cut by 5 bases, the J end by 4 bases, with 20 bases between.